These 11 T cell receptor beta chains share one sample of origin, sequenced in a study of blood T cell repertoires in COVID-19. Only in-frame clones appear in the TCRdb table, and some are missing; sequencing was by immunoSEQ multiplex PCR. The table has about 160,000 clones, about 87% seen once; the top ten hold around a tenth. Sequencing used peripheral blood. These receptors were obtained from a woman between 65 and 79 years old with COVID-19, enrolled during active disease.

Note on this clone: One end of the junction is discordant with germline, which a read error may explain. The chain carries TRBV6-5 and TRBJ1-2; D might be TRBD1 (6 bases). Germline loops: CDR1 MNHEY, CDR2 SVGAGI. This CDR3 region has 10 residues. For the CDR3, the DNA is TGTGCCAGCGGAAGGGGGACGTTAAACTTC. This gives the protein CASGRGTLNF.

V is TRBV19 and J is TRBJ1-2, with D hard to call. CDR1 is LNHDA and CDR2 is SQIVND in the germline V gene (reference sequence). V was clipped by 10 bases and J by 2 bases, with 17 bases between them. The CDR3 extends over 14 amino acids. The CDR3 protein is CATRATQKNYGYTF. Written as DNA, the CDR3 is TGTGCCACCAGAGCGACCCAAAAAAACTATGGCTACACCTTC.

The gene calls are TRBV7-8 and TRBJ2-1; 9 bases agree with TRBD1. The germline gives CDR1 SGHVS, CDR2 FQNEAQ. Trimming removed 2 bases from V and 13 bases from J; junction bases left unmatched: 6. The CDR3 has 13 amino acids. The CDR3 coding sequence is TGTGCCAGCAGCTTACCGGGACAGGGTCCTCAGTTCTTC. Translation gives CASSLPGQGPQFF.

V gene TRBV30 combines with J gene TRBJ2-7; D not resolved. V was cut by 0 bases and J by 6 bases, with 15 bases left in between. Germline CDR1 GTSNPN, CDR2 SVGIG (reference sequence). This CDR3 is 14 amino acids long. CDR3 amino acids: CAWSVRSSSGEQYF. CDR3 DNA sequence: TGTGCCTGGAGTGTACGCAGCTCCTCGGGCGAGCAGTACTTC.

V gene TRBV9 combines with J gene TRBJ1-2, with TRBD1 identical over 8 bases. Trimming took 0 bases from V and 2 from J; bases not matched to a gene: 0. The V gene's germline CDR1 is SGDLS and CDR2 YYNGEE. This CDR3 is built from 14 residues. The CDR3 bases are TGTGCCAGCAGCGTAGGGGACAGGAACTATGGCTACACCTTC. Amino acid sequence: CASSVGDRNYGYTF.

The chain is built from TRBV7-8 and TRBJ1-1, with D hard to call. There are 14 residues in the CDR3. V dropped 5 bases and J dropped 1 base, with 11 bases sitting between them. Germline assignment: CDR1 SGHVS and CDR2 FQNEAQ. This CDR3 is CASSQRTGNTEAFF. DNA of the CDR3: TGTGCCAGCAGCCAAAGAACGGGGAACACTGAAGCTTTCTTT. The variable domain in full, completed from reference TRBV7-8 and TRBJ1-1, reads GAGVSQSPRYKVAKRGQDVALRCDPISGHVSLFWYQQALGQGPEFLTYFQNEAQLDKSGLPSDRFFAERPEGSVSTLKIQRTQQEDSAVYLCASSQRTGNTEAFFGQGTRLTVV.

CDR3 in amino acids: CASSRYGSSGANVLTF. The CDR3 bases are TGTGCCAGTAGTAGGTACGGGAGCTCTGGGGCCAACGTCCTGACTTTC. This chain connects TRBV19 to TRBJ2-6; D possibly corresponds to TRBD2 (6 bases). Germline assignment: CDR1 LNHDA and CDR2 SQIVND (reference sequence). The length of the CDR3 is 16 residues. V dropped 4 bases and J dropped 0 bases, with 10 bases sitting between them.

This clone was recorded once. The rearrangement joins TRBV28 to TRBJ1-4; tentatively, D is TRBD1 (6 bases). This CDR3 is 14 amino acids long. V lost 5 bases to trimming and J lost 5 bases, with 12 bases between them. Germline V lookup: CDR1 MDHEN, CDR2 SYDVKM. The CDR3: CASSVQGLNEKLFF. The CDR3 DNA is TGTGCCAGCAGTGTACAGGGCCTAAATGAAAAACTGTTTTTT.

The V gene is TRBV19, the J gene TRBJ2-6; 7 bases line up with TRBD1. CDR1 LNHDA and CDR2 SQIVND come from the germline V gene (reference sequence). CDR3 size: 18 residues. Losses at the gene ends were 6 bases for V and 1 base for J; bases not matched to a gene: 12. This CDR3 is CASRTPGQYQSGANVLTF. The CDR3 coding sequence is TGTGCCAGTAGGACGCCGGGACAGTATCAGTCTGGGGCCAACGTCCTGACTTTC.

The J gene is TRBJ2-1, the V gene TRBV30; D is possibly TRBD2 (7 bases). Deletions cut 7 bases from V and 0 bases from J, with 16 bases between. Per the germline V gene, CDR1 is GTSNPN and CDR2 is SVGIG (reference sequence). This CDR3 spans 15 amino acids. Here the CDR3 DNA reads TGTGCCTTTGGAAAGGGGGGGCGCTCCTACAATGAGCAGTTCTTC. Protein sequence: CAFGKGGRSYNEQFF.

J is TRBJ2-1 and V is TRBV11-3, with TRBD1 matching over 12 bases. Germline lookup yields CDR1 SGHNT and CDR2 YENEEA. The V and J ends lost 0 bases and 6 bases, in that order; junction bases with no gene match: 9. There are 18 residues in the CDR3. The CDR3 sequence: CASSLDPKPGQGANEQFF. Here the CDR3 DNA reads TGTGCCAGCAGCTTAGATCCTAAACCGGGACAGGGGGCCAATGAGCAGTTCTTC.